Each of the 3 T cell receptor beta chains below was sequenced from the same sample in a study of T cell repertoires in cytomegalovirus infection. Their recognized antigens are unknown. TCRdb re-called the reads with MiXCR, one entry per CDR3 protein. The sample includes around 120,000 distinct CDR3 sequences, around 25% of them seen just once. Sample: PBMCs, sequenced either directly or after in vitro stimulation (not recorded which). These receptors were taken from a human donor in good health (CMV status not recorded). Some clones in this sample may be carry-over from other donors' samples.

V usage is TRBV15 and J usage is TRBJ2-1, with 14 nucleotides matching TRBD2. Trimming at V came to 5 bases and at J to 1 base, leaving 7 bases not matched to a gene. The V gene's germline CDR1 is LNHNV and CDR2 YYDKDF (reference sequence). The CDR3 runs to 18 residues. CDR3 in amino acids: CATSRRRTSGRSYNEQFF. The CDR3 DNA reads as TGTGCCACCAGCCGTCGCCGGACTAGCGGGAGGTCCTACAATGAGCAGTTCTTC.

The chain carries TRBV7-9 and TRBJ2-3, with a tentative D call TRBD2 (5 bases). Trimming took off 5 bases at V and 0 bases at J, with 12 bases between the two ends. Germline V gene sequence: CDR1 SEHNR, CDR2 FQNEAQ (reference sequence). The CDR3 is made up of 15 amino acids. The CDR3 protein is CASSILGSSTDTQYF. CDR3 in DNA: TGTGCCAGCAGCATACTAGGCTCTAGCACAGATACGCAGTATTTT.

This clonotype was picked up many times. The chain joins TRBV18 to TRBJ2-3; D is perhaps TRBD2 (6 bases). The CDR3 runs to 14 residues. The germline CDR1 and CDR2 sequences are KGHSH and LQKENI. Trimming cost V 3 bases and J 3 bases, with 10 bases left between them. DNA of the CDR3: TGTGCCAGCTCACCTCAGGGAGGAACAGATACGCAGTATTTT. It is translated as CASSPQGGTDTQYF.